This T cell receptor beta chain came from a study of technical replicates of blood from a handful of donors. V lost 5 bases, J lost 3 bases, and 11 bases lay in between. This CDR3 contains 13 residues. The germline CDR1 and CDR2 sequences are MNHEY and SMNVEV (reference sequence). Generated by immunoSEQ multiplex PCR, the TCRdb table keeps only in-frame clones and is missing some. The sample has 60,000 to 80,000 clones; over 85% are singletons. The chain carries TRBV27 and TRBJ2-7, with a tentative D call TRBD1 (6 bases). The source is a human donor in good health. Some clones in this sample may be carry-over from other donors' samples. Input material: PBMCs. CDR3 nucleotide sequence: TGTGCCAGCAGTCCGGGACACCTCTACGAGCAGTACTTC. It translates to CASSPGHLYEQYF.